The clone carrying this T cell receptor beta chain was detected only a few times. The target antigen is unknown. This sample was included in a study of identical twins. V shed 4 bases and J 2 bases; nucleotides not matched to a gene: 3. The CDR3 contains 14 residues. A universal primer site arose from template switching, and cDNA bore unique molecular identifiers. TCRdb itself ran the 5' RACE reads through MiXCR, one entry per CDR3 protein. The sample has fewer than 550,000 distinct CDR3 sequences, around 15% seen once. Overall study results and limits: Out-of-frame TCR alpha sharing observed in monozygotic twins exceeded model estimates. One should note that invariant MAIT and iNKT cells could partly confound zero-insertion analyses. Out-of-frame alpha sequences that twins shared showed excess low generation probability.

These sequences were also reported in another study, on yellow fever vaccine responses in identical twins.

The TCR sequence derives from a woman under 30 in good health. V is TRBV12-3 or TRBV12-4 and J is TRBJ2-7; 9 positions match TRBD2. The source material was CD4+ T cells sorted from blood. The CDR3 loop is CASSSLAGAYEQYF. Here the CDR3 DNA reads TGTGCCAGCAGTTCACTAGCGGGCGCCTACGAGCAGTACTTC.